A selection of T cell receptor beta chains follows, all from one sample in a study of blood T cell repertoires in COVID-19. Clones were sequenced by immunoSEQ multiplex PCR, and TCRdb holds only the in-frame ones, with some missing. Of 65,000 or so clones listed, around four fifths were seen once; the top ten hold about 3.4%. Sequences were obtained from peripheral blood. Receptors were obtained from a man aged 60-69 years with acute or convalescent COVID-19. The CDR3 runs from the conserved cysteine through the conserved F or W. D genes are given only for firm matches. Not every row has a clone size; where given, it reads once, few, many or a size class.

>TRBV6-2/TRBV6-3|TRBJ1-1|15|-|-
CASSQIFTTGTEAFF
TGTGCCAGCAGCCAAATTTTCACCACGGGCACTGAAGCTTTCTTT
>TRBV5-4|TRBJ2-7|14|-|-
CASSSRQGAYEQYF
TGTGCCAGCAGCTCTCGGCAGGGCGCCTACGAGCAGTACTTC
>TRBV7-4|TRBJ1-3|18|-|-
CASSLLRHRCCSGNTIYF
TGTGCCAGCAGCTTACTACGCCACAGGTGTTGCTCTGGAAACACCATATATTTT
>TRBV5-1|TRBJ2-3|17|TRBD2|-
CASSLSGTSGEVDTQYF
TGCGCCAGCAGCTTGAGTGGGACTAGCGGGGAGGTGGATACGCAGTATTTT
>TRBV27|TRBJ2-5|16|-|-
CASRSTWSGGQETQYF
TGTGCCAGCAGGTCCACTTGGTCAGGAGGCCAAGAGACCCAGTACTTC
>TRBV6-4|TRBJ1-2|21|-|-
CASSDPGQLYFRRRSGYGYTF
TGTGCCAGCAGTGACCCGGGTCAGCTGTATTTCCGAAGGAGGTCTGGCTATGGCTACACCTTC
>TRBV7-2|TRBJ1-6|15|-|once
CASSLVPRSGSPLHF
TGTGCCAGCAGCTTAGTTCCACGGTCGGGATCACCCCTCCACTTT
>TRBV11-2|TRBJ2-7|13|-|-
CASSPGGALEQYF
TGTGCCAGCAGCCCTGGGGGGGCCCTCGAGCAGTACTTC
>TRBV5-1|TRBJ2-5|16|TRBD2|once
CASSSNALAGGETQYF
TGCGCCAGCAGCTCCAATGCCCTAGCGGGGGGGGAGACCCAGTACTTC
>TRBV11-2|TRBJ1-3|14|-|-
CASSLVPSGNTIYF
TGTGCCAGCAGCTTAGTCCCATCTGGAAACACCATATATTTT
>TRBV5-4|TRBJ2-5|14|-|-
CASSLEGRGETQYF
TGTGCCAGCAGCCTAGAGGGGAGGGGGGAGACCCAGTACTTC
>TRBV4-1|TRBJ2-4|15|TRBD2|-
CASSQVASGENIQYF
TGCGCCAGCAGCCAAGTCGCAAGCGGGGAAAACATTCAGTACTTC
>TRBV6-1|TRBJ1-1|13|-|-
CASSEQGNAEAFF
TGTGCCAGCAGTGAACAGGGTAACGCTGAAGCTTTCTTT
>TRBV24-1|TRBJ1-4|15|TRBD1|-
CATSDTRTGDEKLFF
TGTGCCACCAGTGATACAAGGACAGGGGACGAAAAACTGTTTTTT
>TRBV10-1|TRBJ2-7|14|-|-
CASSGGGAGYEQYF
TGCGCCAGCAGTGGAGGGGGGGCTGGATACGAGCAGTACTTC
>TRBV11-2|TRBJ2-5|15|TRBD2|-
CASSLWTSGGETQYF
TGTGCCAGCAGCTTATGGACTAGCGGTGGAGAGACCCAGTACTTC
>TRBV7-8|TRBJ2-5|17|TRBD1|-
CASSPGDRGSGKETQYF
TGTGCCAGCAGCCCAGGGGACAGGGGCTCCGGGAAAGAGACCCAGTACTTC
>TRBV7-2|TRBJ2-7|14|TRBD1|-
CASSYSGQGAGQYF
TGTGCCAGCAGTTATAGCGGACAGGGGGCAGGGCAGTACTTC
>TRBV5-6|TRBJ1-4|17|-|-
CASSYGTTAGTNEKLFF
TGTGCCAGCAGCTACGGGACAACGGCCGGAACTAATGAAAAACTGTTTTTT
>TRBV5-1|TRBJ2-5|14|TRBD2|-
CASWGGGAGETQYF
TGCGCCAGCTGGGGCGGGGGGGCTGGAGAGACCCAGTACTTC
>TRBV5-1|TRBJ2-6|14|-|-
CASSSTVVRSVLTF
TGCGCCAGCAGCTCCACCGTCGTTAGGAGCGTCCTGACTTTC
>TRBV5-1|TRBJ2-3|14|-|-
CASREAASTDTQYF
TGCGCCAGCAGGGAGGCAGCTAGCACAGATACGCAGTATTTT
>TRBV5-1|TRBJ1-6|14|TRBD1|-
CASSFDRAGSPLHF
TGCGCCAGCAGCTTTGACAGGGCCGGCTCACCCCTCCACTTT
>TRBV4-1|TRBJ1-2|16|-|few
CASSQNIAGTFYGYTF
TGCGCCAGCAGCCAAAATATTGCAGGGACTTTCTATGGCTACACCTTC
>TRBV7-3|TRBJ1-1|13|-|-
CASSLMLGGEAFF
TGTGCCAGCAGCTTAATGTTGGGGGGAGAAGCTTTCTTT
>TRBV24-1|TRBJ1-5|16|TRBD1|-
CATSDRRQGSNQPQHF
TGTGCCACCAGTGATCGCCGACAGGGCAGCAATCAGCCCCAGCATTTT
>TRBV7-3|TRBJ2-3|17|TRBD1|-
CASSLTPGTVTLDTQYF
TGTGCCAGCAGTCTTACTCCGGGGACAGTAACTCTAGATACGCAGTATTTT
>TRBV5-5|TRBJ2-1|20|TRBD2|-
CASSHLVGTSGGSSYNEQFF
TGTGCCAGCAGCCACCTGGTTGGGACTAGCGGGGGAAGCTCCTACAATGAGCAGTTCTTC
>TRBV6-1|TRBJ2-1|18|TRBD2|-
CASSEGTSGAFDYNEQFF
TGTGCCAGCAGTGAAGGGACTAGCGGGGCCTTCGACTACAATGAGCAGTTCTTC